This T cell receptor beta chain was found in a study of Graves' ophthalmopathy and Graves' hyperthyroidism. Whole-study context: Peripheral blood was gathered at first diagnosis, ahead of any treatment whatsoever.

Trimming cost V 4 bases and J 0 bases, with 10 bases left between them. This CDR3 spans 15 amino acids. Germline-derived CDR1 and CDR2 are SGDLS and YYNGEE. This clonotype occurred many times. RNA transcripts served as template for amplifying TCR beta CDR3 sequences. Scientists carried out first-round RT-PCR using HTBI primers and then a second-round multiplex PCR. One entry per CDR3 protein, called by TCRdb with MiXCR from the multiplex PCR reads. In the table there are about 640,000 distinct CDR3 sequences, roughly 41% of which are singletons. The chain employs TRBV9 and TRBJ1-4; D perhaps matches TRBD1 (5 bases). Sequenced sample: peripheral blood. This clonotype was sampled from an adult man with Graves' ophthalmopathy. CDR3 bases: TGTGCCAGCAGCCTAGACAGATCAACTAATGAAAAACTGTTTTTT. Encoded protein: CASSLDRSTNEKLFF. The variable domain in full, with the rest retrieved from reference TRBV9 and TRBJ1-4, is DSGVTQTPKHLITATGQRVTLRCSPRSGDLSVYWYQQSLDQGLQFLIQYYNGEERAKGNILERFSAQQFPDLHSELNLSSLELGDSALYFCASSLDRSTNEKLFFGSGTQLSVL.